The 20 T cell receptor beta chains listed next were all sequenced from one sample in a study of T cells in Graves' hyperthyroidism and ophthalmopathy. Researchers amplified the TCR beta CDR3 regions from RNA transcripts. The HTBI primer set served for first-round RT-PCR of the TCR CDR3. From the multiplex PCR reads, TCRdb called clonotypes with MiXCR, one entry per CDR3 protein. The profile shows about 680,000 distinct CDR3 sequences, approximately 36% of them singletons. The material sequenced was blood. The receptors were gathered from a woman between 40 and 50 years old with Graves' hyperthyroidism.

The J gene is TRBJ2-2, the V gene TRBV5-8; no firm D call. With 5 bases removed from V and 6 bases from J, the gap between germline ends came to 5 bases. Germline V gives CDR1 SGHTS, CDR2 YDEGEE. The CDR3 is 11 residues long. The CDR3: CASRRSGELFF. The DNA of the CDR3 is TGTGCCAGCAGAAGGTCCGGGGAGCTGTTTTTT.

J is TRBJ1-1 and V is TRBV4-3; 8 nucleotides line up with TRBD1. The CDR3 consists of 15 residues. J gave up 0 bases and V 3 bases, and 3 bases lay outside the gene matches. Germline CDR1 is LGHNA and CDR2 is YSLEER. CDR3 sequence (DNA): TGCGCCAGCAGCCAGTGGACAGGGCTGAACACTGAAGCTTTCTTT. Amino acid sequence: CASSQWTGLNTEAFF.

The V and J genes are TRBV10-3 and TRBJ1-2, with D perhaps TRBD1 (6 bases). CDR1 and CDR2 from the germline V gene are ENHRY and SYGVKD. V was cut by 6 bases and J by 12 bases, with 20 bases left in between. The CDR3 covers 13 residues. CDR3 bases: TGTGCCATCAGCGAGGGGACAACTTCTGGAAACACCTTC. Amino acid sequence: CAISEGTTSGNTF.

This clonotype occurred a few times. CDR3 sequence: CASSLVRGAGELFF. For the CDR3, the DNA is TGTGCCAGCAGCTTGGTGCGGGGGGCAGGAGAGCTGTTTTTT. J is TRBJ2-2 and V is TRBV5-4, with 8 bases fitting TRBD2. CDR1 SGHNT and CDR2 YYREEE come from the germline V gene (reference sequence). With 0 bases clipped from V and 11 bases from J, the junction kept 6 bases outside the gene matches. This CDR3 contains 14 residues.

This clonotype was observed many times. V is TRBV25-1 and J is TRBJ1-3; D is perhaps TRBD1 (5 bases). The germline CDR1 and CDR2 sequences are MGHDK and SYGVNS. The CDR3 spans 13 residues. The ends were cut back, 8 bases at V and 7 bases at J, with 15 bases in the middle. The chain's CDR3 is CASGGGAGNTIYF. Here the CDR3 DNA reads TGTGCCAGCGGGGGGGGAGCGGGGAACACCATATATTTT. The full variable domain, completed using reference TRBV25-1 and TRBJ1-3, is EADIYQTPRYLVIGTGKKITLECSQTMGHDKMYWYQQDPGMELHLIHYSYGVNSTEKGDLSSESTVSRIRTEHFPLTLESARPSHTSQYLCASGGGAGNTIYFGEGSWLTVV.

This clonotype was picked up a small number of times. Likely a read error: the CDR3 ends without its conserved phenylalanine or tryptophan. The chain recombines TRBV12-3 or TRBV12-4 with TRBJ2-7; D not certain. V was cut by 5 bases and J by 2 bases, with 10 bases left in between. The CDR3 sequence is 13 residues long. The DNA for the CDR3 is TGTGCCAGCAGTATAGGTGCCCCCTACGAGCAGTACCTC. Translated: CASSIGAPYEQYL.

Note on this clonotype: Mismatch with germline at one junction end may stem from a read error. The V call is TRBV7-9, the J call TRBJ1-1; 7 bases agree with TRBD1. Germline values: CDR1 SEHNR, CDR2 FQNEAQ (reference sequence). The CDR3 is 15 residues long. The CDR3 region has the DNA TGTGCCAGCAGCCACCGGGGCAGGGGGAACACTGAAGCTTCCTTT. This gives the protein CASSHRGRGNTEASF.

V usage is TRBV19 and J usage is TRBJ1-5, with unresolved D. Trimming took off 6 bases at V and 1 base at J, with 13 bases between the two ends. The germline CDR1 and CDR2 sequences are LNHDA and SQIVND (reference sequence). CDR3 size: 15 residues. CDR3 DNA: TGTGCCAGTAGACCCCCCGGTTGGAGCAATCAGCCCCAGCATTTT. Protein sequence: CASRPPGWSNQPQHF.

Details on this clonotype: The junction does not match germline at one end; this may be a read error. J is TRBJ1-6 and V is TRBV7-3; possible D gene TRBD1, 5 bases. The CDR3 runs to 16 residues. Germline V lookup: CDR1 SGHTA, CDR2 FQGTGA. CDR3 region: CASSQVGRQGLSPLHF. The DNA for the CDR3 is TGCGCCAGCAGCCAAGTGGGTCGGCAGGGCCTTTCACCCCTCCACTTT.

The V and J genes are TRBV6-1 and TRBJ1-6; the D gene is possibly TRBD1 (6 bases). This CDR3 is 14 amino acids long. Trimming shortened V by 5 bases and J by 7 bases, and 12 bases separated the two germline ends. The germline V gene encodes CDR1 MNHNS and CDR2 SASEGT. The DNA for the CDR3 is TGTGCCAGCAGTTACAGGGTGGGGAATTCACCCCTCCACTTT. Residues: CASSYRVGNSPLHF.

This clonotype was picked up a small number of times. A read error is possible here, since a much larger clone lies one base away. The chain employs TRBV20-1 and TRBJ1-6; D ambiguous. The CDR3 extends over 14 amino acids. Germline V gene sequence: CDR1 DFQATT, CDR2 SNEGSKA (reference sequence). The CDR3 region is CGASARLEASPLHF. In nucleotides, the CDR3 is TGCGGTGCTAGTGCCCGGTTAGAGGCTTCACCCCTCCACTTT.

This clonotype was counted between two and nine times. The chain combines TRBV14 with TRBJ1-1; maybe TRBD1 (5 bases). This CDR3 comprises 12 residues. Germline V gene sequence: CDR1 SGHDN, CDR2 FVKESK. Trimming took off 4 bases at V and 6 bases at J, with 9 bases between the two ends. CDR3 in amino acids: CASSRQGPEAFF. CDR3 in DNA: TGTGCCAGCAGCCGTCAGGGCCCTGAAGCTTTCTTT.

This chain uses TRBV13 with TRBJ2-7, with D perhaps TRBD1 or TRBD2 (5 bases each). Germline assignment: CDR1 PRHDT and CDR2 FYEKMQ (reference sequence). V lost 5 bases and J 4 bases, leaving 21 bases between the germline ends. The CDR3 sequence is 16 residues long. The CDR3 coding sequence is TGTGCCAGCAGCCCCTATGGGGGTATCGGACGGTACGAGCAGTACTTC. As protein: CASSPYGGIGRYEQYF. Variable domain in full (rest from reference TRBV13 and TRBJ2-7): AAGVIQSPRHLIKEKRETATLKCYPIPRHDTVYWYQQGPGQDPQFLISFYEKMQSDKGSIPDRFSAQQFSDYHSELNMSSLELGDSALYFCASSPYGGIGRYEQYFGPGTRLTVT.

This clonotype has just a few counts. The chain couples TRBV9 to TRBJ1-5; D is ambiguous. Germline CDR1 SGDLS, CDR2 YYNGEE. V dropped 4 bases and J dropped 9 bases, with 20 bases sitting between them. This CDR3 comprises 15 residues. The CDR3 bases are TGTGCCAGCAGCCCCCCGGGTGGTGGGGATCGGCCCCAGCATTTT. Its translation is CASSPPGGGDRPQHF.

This clonotype was counted once. This chain connects TRBV7-8 to TRBJ2-2; 16 positions match TRBD2. The germline V gene encodes CDR1 SGHVS and CDR2 FQNEAQ. The CDR3 contains 19 residues. V shed 5 bases and J 6 bases; nucleotides not matched to a gene: 12. The DNA of the CDR3 is TGTGCCAGCAGCCCGACGGGACTAGCGGGGGGGCGGCTCTCCGGGGAGCTGTTTTTT. Protein: CASSPTGLAGGRLSGELFF.

This clonotype was seen a handful of times. The chain is built from TRBV19 and TRBJ2-5; 9 positions agree with TRBD2. The CDR3 sequence is 16 residues long. Germline lookup yields CDR1 LNHDA and CDR2 SQIVND (reference sequence). Trimming at V came to 5 bases and at J to 2 bases, leaving 9 bases not matched to a gene. The CDR3 DNA sequence: TGTGCCAGTAGTTCCCAAGCGGGGGGCTTACAAGAGACCCAGTACTTC. As protein: CASSSQAGGLQETQYF.

This clonotype was counted at least ten times. The chain has TRBV14 and TRBJ1-3; D is undetermined. Germline V gene data show CDR1 as SGHDN and CDR2 as FVKESK. CDR3 length: 14 residues. V shed 5 bases and J shed 2 bases, with 10 bases lying between them. The CDR3 is CASSKGIAGNTIYF. CDR3 coding DNA: TGTGCCAGCAGCAAAGGGATTGCTGGAAACACCATATATTTT.

Points on this clonotype: Possible read error: a much larger clone is one base away. This sequence joins TRBV10-3 and TRBJ1-2; 7 bases are a match to TRBD1. CDR3 length: 13 amino acids. Trimming took 5 bases from V and 4 from J; bases not matched to a gene: 4. Germline CDR1 ENHRY, CDR2 SYGVKD. The CDR3 DNA reads TGTGCCATCAGTCCCCAGGGGGGCTATGGCTACACCTTC. It is translated as CAISPQGGYGYTF.

This clonotype was recorded at least ten times. The chain is built from TRBV5-6 and TRBJ1-1, with D perhaps matching TRBD1 (5 bases). Trimming took 6 bases from V and 1 from J, leaving 10 bases between them. The CDR3 extends over 13 amino acids. The germline CDR1 and CDR2 sequences are SGHDT and YYEEEE. The CDR3 coding sequence is TGTGCCAGCACCGAGGGGACGAACACTGAAGCTTTCTTT. It translates to CASTEGTNTEAFF.

This clonotype was seen at least ten times. The chain employs TRBV7-8 and TRBJ2-5, with D perhaps matching TRBD2 (5 bases). Germline CDR1 is SGHVS and CDR2 is FQNEAQ. This CDR3 is 16 amino acids long. Trimming left V 5 bases short and J 1 base short, with 17 bases between. The CDR3 is CASSGTQRFPQETQYF. The CDR3 DNA follows: TGTGCCAGCAGCGGAACACAGCGGTTCCCCCAAGAGACCCAGTACTTC.